The clone carrying this T cell receptor beta chain was detected many times. What was amplified from RNA transcripts were TCR beta CDR3 regions. First-round RT-PCR of the TCR CDR3 relied on the HTBI primer set. TCRdb re-derived calls from the multiplex PCR reads in MiXCR, one entry per CDR3 protein. The table has 200,000 to 250,000 distinct CDR3 sequences, about 15% seen once. These data originate in a study of T cells in Graves' hyperthyroidism and ophthalmopathy. Those with hyperthyroidism were 18 to 65 years old, newly diagnosed, and ill for under 2 months. Diagnoses were made from clinical symptoms, serum measures (thyroxine and TRAb), thyroid ultrasound and orbital computed tomography. Material for sequencing was blood. The sequence was collected from a man aged 50-60 years with Graves' hyperthyroidism.

In DNA form, the CDR3 reads TGTGCCAGCTCACCTTCGGGGGTTCTCTTCCAAGAGACCCAGTACTTC. It translates to CASSPSGVLFQETQYF. The rearrangement joins TRBV18 to TRBJ2-5, with D possibly matching TRBD2 (6 bases). This CDR3 is built from 16 residues. CDR1 is KGHSH and CDR2 is LQKENI in the germline V gene. The V end was cut by 3 bases, the J end by 1 base, with 15 bases between. The full variable domain, completed using reference TRBV18 and TRBJ2-5, is NAGVMQNPRHLVRRRGQEARLRCSPMKGHSHVYWYRQLPEEGLKFMVYLQKENIIDESGMPKERFSAEFPKEGPSILRIQQVVRGDSAAYFCASSPSGVLFQETQYFGPGTRLLVL.